The 20 T cell receptor beta chains in this list originate from one sample, sequenced in a study of blood T cell repertoires in COVID-19. Assay: immunoSEQ multiplex PCR; the TCRdb copy retains only in-frame clones and omits some. The table has about 250,000 clones, about 82% seen once; the top ten hold approximately 5.5%. What was sequenced was peripheral blood. These receptors were collected from a woman of 80 years or more with COVID-19, enrolled during active disease.

Worth noting for this clone: Distinct nucleotide sequences in the sample also encode this CDR3. CDR3 coding DNA: TGCGCCAGCAGCTCGGGACAGGCGAATGAAGCTTTCTTT. This codes for CASSSGQANEAFF. J is TRBJ1-1 and V is TRBV5-1; 8 bases agree with TRBD1. Germline V gives CDR1 SGHRS, CDR2 YFSETQ. This CDR3 contains 13 residues. Trimming removed 3 bases from V and 7 bases from J; junction bases left unmatched: 5.

The chain has TRBV19 and TRBJ1-1, with 7 bases identical to TRBD1. The germline gives CDR1 LNHDA, CDR2 SQIVND (reference sequence). Trimming took 3 bases from V and 1 from J; bases not matched to a gene: 11. The CDR3 sequence is 17 residues long. The DNA of the CDR3 is TGTGCCAGTAGTATTATCTATTTTAAGGGGGCGAACACTGAAGCTTTCTTT. It is translated as CASSIIYFKGANTEAFF.

The chain recombines TRBV18 with TRBJ1-1; 8 bases align to TRBD1. Germline V gene lookup returns CDR1 KGHSH and CDR2 LQKENI. The CDR3 has 14 amino acids. The V gene end was trimmed by 3 bases and the J gene end by 1 base; junction bases not matched to a gene: 1. CDR3 protein: CASSPDRANTEAFF. In nucleotides, the CDR3 is TGTGCCAGCTCACCGGACAGGGCGAACACTGAAGCTTTCTTT. The full variable domain, completed using reference TRBV18 and TRBJ1-1, is NAGVMQNPRHLVRRRGQEARLRCSPMKGHSHVYWYRQLPEEGLKFMVYLQKENIIDESGMPKERFSAEFPKEGPSILRIQQVVRGDSAAYFCASSPDRANTEAFFGQGTRLTVV.

This clone has a single count. V is TRBV6-4 and J is TRBJ1-2, with 7 bases identical to TRBD1. The CDR3 runs 15 residues. Germline trimming cut 6 bases from V and 2 bases from J; bases unmatched to any gene: 9. Germline V gene lookup returns CDR1 MRHNA and CDR2 SNTAGT. The CDR3 sequence: CASSPSRQGNYGYTF. CDR3 DNA sequence: TGTGCCAGCAGCCCCTCCAGACAGGGAAACTATGGCTACACCTTC.

This clone was seen a few times. J is TRBJ1-1 and V is TRBV18, with 11 bases matching TRBD1. The CDR3 has 14 residues. Germline CDR1 is KGHSH and CDR2 is LQKENI. Losses at the gene ends were 6 bases for V and 4 bases for J; bases not matched to a gene: 4. The CDR3 nucleotides read TGTGCCAGCTCCGGACAGGGGGCGAGCACTGAAGCTTTCTTT. Translation gives CASSGQGASTEAFF. The whole variable domain, remainder taken from reference TRBV18 and TRBJ1-1, is NAGVMQNPRHLVRRRGQEARLRCSPMKGHSHVYWYRQLPEEGLKFMVYLQKENIIDESGMPKERFSAEFPKEGPSILRIQQVVRGDSAAYFCASSGQGASTEAFFGQGTRLTVV.

CDR3 sequence (DNA): TGTGCCATCAGTGGGCTGGAGGACACTGAAGCTTTCTTT. It yields the protein CAISGLEDTEAFF. V and J are TRBV10-3 and TRBJ1-1; D gene uncertain. This CDR3 comprises 13 residues. Germline CDR1 reads ENHRY; CDR2 reads SYGVKD. Trimming pared 4 bases from V and 3 bases from J, leaving 9 bases between.

This chain uses TRBV30 with TRBJ1-4; no reliable D call. Deletions cut 0 bases from V and 13 bases from J, with 15 bases between. Germline V gives CDR1 GTSNPN, CDR2 SVGIG (reference sequence). This CDR3 contains 13 residues. This chain's CDR3 is CAWSVPGRPRLFF. DNA of the CDR3: TGTGCCTGGAGTGTCCCCGGGAGGCCTAGACTGTTTTTT.

The V and J genes are TRBV19 and TRBJ1-1; 7 nucleotides align to TRBD1. Germline CDR1 is LNHDA and CDR2 is SQIVND (reference sequence). The CDR3 loop spans 18 amino acids. The ends lost 3 bases at V and 0 bases at J; junction bases unmatched: 13. CDR3 nucleotides: TGTGCCAGTAGTATTTGGACAGGCCGCTCCCCTATGAACACTGAAGCTTTCTTT. As protein: CASSIWTGRSPMNTEAFF.

The genes are TRBV5-6 and TRBJ1-4, with D perhaps TRBD1 (5 bases). With 5 bases removed from V and 1 base from J, the gap between germline ends came to 9 bases. The V gene's germline CDR1 is SGHDT and CDR2 YYEEEE. The CDR3 extends over 14 amino acids. In nucleotides, the CDR3 is TGTGCCAGCAGTCGGGGGAGAACTAATGAAAAACTGTTTTTT. It yields the protein CASSRGRTNEKLFF.

This clone was detected once. V is TRBV5-5 and J is TRBJ1-5; D perhaps matches TRBD1 (5 bases). Looked up from germline, CDR1 is SGHKS and CDR2 is YYEKEE (reference sequence). This CDR3 region has 14 residues. Trimming left V 4 bases short and J 6 bases short, with 14 bases between. CDR3 sequence (DNA): TGTGCCAGCAGCCTCACAGGTCAAACTCAGCCCCAGCATTTT. Amino acid sequence: CASSLTGQTQPQHF.

The rearrangement joins TRBV2 to TRBJ1-5, with D possibly TRBD1 on 6 matching bases. The V end lost 3 bases, the J end lost 7 bases, and 16 bases lay between the germline ends. There are 15 residues in the CDR3. Germline values: CDR1 SNHLY, CDR2 FYNNEI. The CDR3 loop is CASSDWDIGKQPQHF. The CDR3 DNA sequence: TGTGCCAGCAGTGATTGGGACATTGGAAAGCAGCCCCAGCATTTT.

This sequence joins TRBV3-1 (or the pseudogene TRBV3-2) and TRBJ1-1; D is undetermined. This CDR3 has 15 residues. CDR1 is LGHDT and CDR2 is YNNKEL in the germline V gene (reference sequence). The V and J ends lost 1 base and 2 bases respectively, with 11 bases between them. The CDR3 protein is CASSQVGPVNTEAFF. In nucleotides, the CDR3 is TGTGCCAGCAGCCAAGTGGGCCCCGTAAACACTGAAGCTTTCTTT.

V and J are TRBV12-3 or TRBV12-4 and TRBJ1-4; no clear D. This CDR3 comprises 13 residues. V lost 3 bases to trimming and J lost 4 bases, with 6 bases between them. The CDR3, as DNA: TGTGCCAGCAGTTTGAGGGTTAATGAAAAACTGTTTTTT. It translates to CASSLRVNEKLFF.

The chain employs TRBV10-3 and TRBJ1-6; 10 bases are shared with TRBD1. In germline, CDR1 is ENHRY, CDR2 SYGVKD. Trimming removed 10 bases from V and 9 bases from J; junction bases left unmatched: 15. This CDR3 is 16 amino acids long. CDR3 nucleotides: TGTGCCACCCGGGACAGGGGCCGGGGGATTGTTTCACCCCTCCACTTT. Its translation is CATRDRGRGIVSPLHF.

V and J are TRBV18 and TRBJ2-1; 8 bases line up with TRBD2. CDR1 and CDR2 (germline): KGHSH, LQKENI. The CDR3 is 14 residues long. V dropped 6 bases and J dropped 6; count of bases not matched to a gene: 7. CDR3 sequence reads: CASSPGLVRNEQFF. The CDR3 region has the DNA TGTGCCAGCTCCCCGGGACTAGTCCGCAATGAGCAGTTCTTC.

The chain carries TRBV2 and TRBJ1-3, with TRBD1 identical over 9 bases. The CDR3 has 18 residues. Trimming cost V 2 bases and J 2 bases; bases outside gene matches: 10. Germline lookup yields CDR1 SNHLY and CDR2 FYNNEI. The CDR3 bases are TGTGCCAGCAGTGAATTAGGGACAGGGTTACTTGCTGGAAACACCATATATTTT. Translation gives CASSELGTGLLAGNTIYF. Drawing the rest from reference TRBV2 and TRBJ1-3, the complete variable domain is EPEVTQTPSHQVTQMGQEVILRCVPISNHLYFYWYRQILGQKVEFLVSFYNNEISEKSEIFDDQFSVERPDGSNFTLKIRSTKLEDSAMYFCASSELGTGLLAGNTIYFGEGSWLTVV.

The chain has TRBV18 and TRBJ2-1, with a weak D call TRBD1 (5 bases). CDR3 size: 13 residues. Germline values: CDR1 KGHSH, CDR2 LQKENI. V lost 4 bases and J 10 bases, leaving 14 bases between the germline ends. In DNA, the CDR3 is TGTGCCAGCTCACGGACAAGGATTGGAGAGCAGTTCTTC. Protein: CASSRTRIGEQFF.

This clone was detected only once. The chain is built from TRBV3-1 (or the pseudogene TRBV3-2) and TRBJ1-1, with D maybe TRBD1 (6 bases). Germline V gives CDR1 LGHDT, CDR2 YNNKEL (reference sequence). The CDR3 is made up of 13 amino acids. V dropped 3 bases and J dropped 5 bases, with 10 bases sitting between them. The CDR3 DNA reads TGTGCCAGCAGCCATCAGGGGAGTACTGAAGCTTTCTTT. It encodes CASSHQGSTEAFF.

This chain connects TRBV29-1 to TRBJ1-1; 8 bases fit TRBD1. J was trimmed by 0 bases and V by 1 base; bases with no gene match: 10. The germline gives CDR1 SQVTM, CDR2 ANQGSEA. The CDR3 has 17 residues. The CDR3 reads CSVEGGRTGTMNTEAFF. For the CDR3, the DNA is TGCAGCGTTGAAGGGGGTAGGACAGGGACGATGAACACTGAAGCTTTCTTT.

The chain combines TRBV3-1 (or the pseudogene TRBV3-2) with TRBJ1-4, with 12 bases fitting TRBD1. CDR1 is LGHDT, CDR2 YNNKEL, per germline (reference sequence). The trim removed 9 bases at V and 7 bases at J, leaving 18 bases unmatched. The CDR3 contains 18 residues. CDR3 DNA: TGTGCCAGTGTCACCACCCCCCGGGACAGGGGGCAAGGTGAAAAACTGTTTTTT. Its translation: CASVTTPRDRGQGEKLFF.